Sequencing of this TCR beta chain was carried out in a study of blood T cell repertoires in COVID-19. Study in general: Whether acute or convalescent, the COVID-19 samples came from the United States, Italy and Spain.

Clones were sequenced by immunoSEQ multiplex PCR, and TCRdb holds only the in-frame ones, with some missing. The top ten hold 5.9% of the sample, which has around 200,000 clones, more than 75% seen once. This CDR3 has 14 amino acids. The receptor comes from a man aged 80 or over with acute or convalescent COVID-19. The chain recombines TRBV21-1 with TRBJ2-3; TRBD1 is the table's D call and was not checked against the DNA. TRBV21-1 is described as a pseudogene. The source material was peripheral blood. CDR3 in DNA: TGTGCCAGCAGCAAACGAGGCAGGGGGGATACGCAGTATTTT. Protein product: CASSKRGRGDTQYF.